This T cell receptor beta chain was retrieved from a study of TIL therapy for anti-PD-1-resistant metastatic lung cancer. Overall study context: Tumors were harvested before any PD-1/PD-L1 blockade. Tumors carried a median 1.5 non-synonymous mutations per megabase. A handful of tumors were EGFR-mutant and two were ALK-rearranged. Study-level points and caveats: TIL clonotype persistence in blood showed no apparent association with response.

Time point: pre-treatment sample, taken before nivolumab and TIL therapy. The libraries were made with immunoSEQ v3. Some clones are missing from TCRdb's copy, which holds only in-frame ones; the method was immunoSEQ multiplex PCR. The table includes more than 55,000 clones, about 69% detected once. This clone was counted between two and nine times. Its antigen is as yet unknown. Per the germline V gene, CDR1 is SQVTM and CDR2 is ANQGSEA. V was trimmed by 0 bases and J by 5 bases, leaving 14 bases between them. CDR3 length equals 14 residues. The origin of this receptor is a person aged 25 to 85 with non-small cell lung cancer. The genes are TRBV29-1 and TRBJ2-7; D gene ambiguous. The sequences come from blood, collected at baseline. The DNA of the CDR3 is TGCAGCGTTGAAGAGCCTGGGCTTCAGGACGAGCAGTACTTC. Translation: CSVEEPGLQDEQYF.